The 27 T cell receptor beta chains below come from one sample, sequenced in a study of cytomegalovirus exposure and HLA in healthy donors. 13 Jbeta primers and 60 Vbeta primers were used for the PCR. Assay used: immunoSEQ multiplex PCR; TCRdb lists only in-frame clones, some missing. The profile shows 100,000 to 150,000 clones, approximately 83% of them singletons. The sample taken for sequencing was PBMCs. Receptor source: a woman between 40 and 50 years old in good health and CMV-seropositive.

This clone showed up just a few times. This chain joins TRBV15 and TRBJ2-1; TRBD2 matches 7 bases. V lost 0 bases and J lost 5; bases outside the gene matches: 7. This CDR3 has 16 amino acids. Germline V lookup: CDR1 LNHNV, CDR2 YYDKDF (reference sequence). The CDR3 DNA follows: TGTGCCACCAGCAGAGATATGGGAGGGAGAAACAATGAGCAGTTCTTC. This encodes CATSRDMGGRNNEQFF. Drawing the rest from reference TRBV15 and TRBJ2-1, the complete variable domain is DAMVIQNPRYQVTQFGKPVTLSCSQTLNHNVMYWYQQKSSQAPKLLFHYYDKDFNNEADTPDNFQSRRPNTSFCFLDIRSPGLGDTAMYLCATSRDMGGRNNEQFFGPGTRLTVL.

The chain joins TRBV27 to TRBJ2-3, with 9 nucleotides matching TRBD1. There are 14 residues in the CDR3. CDR1 is MNHEY and CDR2 is SMNVEV in the germline V gene (reference sequence). J was trimmed by 5 bases and V by 5 bases; bases with no gene match: 5. CDR3: CASSAGTGIDTQYF. The DNA for the CDR3 is TGTGCCAGCAGTGCAGGGACAGGGATAGATACGCAGTATTTT.

The chain joins TRBV5-1 to TRBJ2-7; no clear D gene. V was clipped by 4 bases and J by 3 bases, with 11 bases between them. Germline V gene data show CDR1 as SGHRS and CDR2 as YFSETQ. This CDR3 comprises 13 residues. CDR3: CASSPWPNYEQYF. The CDR3, as DNA: TGCGCCAGCAGCCCGTGGCCGAACTACGAGCAGTACTTC.

The rearrangement uses TRBV4-3 and TRBJ2-5; 10 positions match TRBD2. TRBJ2-7 explains the end of the DNA better; the J call may be wrong. Germline V gene lookup returns CDR1 LGHNA and CDR2 YSLEER. This CDR3 has 15 amino acids. CDR3 region: CASSPSPSGSYEQYF. The CDR3 nucleotides read TGCGCCAGCAGCCCCAGCCCTAGCGGGAGTTACGAGCAGTACTTC.

The chain links TRBV5-1 to TRBJ2-7; TRBD2 matches at 7 bases. J gave up 4 bases and V 0 bases, and 10 bases lay outside the gene matches. CDR1 SGHRS and CDR2 YFSETQ come from the germline V gene. The CDR3 extends over 16 amino acids. The CDR3 reads CASSLDGRTSPYEQYF. The CDR3 DNA sequence: TGCGCCAGCAGCTTGGATGGGCGGACTAGTCCTTACGAGCAGTACTTC.

This clone was seen just once. The rearrangement uses TRBV4-1 and TRBJ1-6, with 8 bases that match TRBD1. The CDR3 spans 14 residues. The V segment lost 4 bases and the J segment 9 bases; nucleotides outside the gene matches: 5. The germline V gene has CDR1 MGHRA and CDR2 YSYEKL. The CDR3 DNA sequence: TGCGCCAGCAGCCCAGGGGGCGAATCTTCACCCCTCCACTTT. Protein product: CASSPGGESSPLHF.

This clone was picked up a small number of times. The V gene is TRBV28, the J gene TRBJ2-7, with 9 bases fitting TRBD1. The CDR3 runs 14 residues. V shed 4 bases and J 6 bases; nucleotides not matched to a gene: 7. Germline CDR1 is MDHEN and CDR2 is SYDVKM. CDR3: CASSSRTGVVEQYF. The CDR3 nucleotides are TGTGCCAGCAGTTCCAGGACAGGGGTAGTCGAGCAGTACTTC.

Turning to this clone: Other DNA sequences in this sample translate to the same CDR3. V and J are TRBV21-1 and TRBJ2-7; TRBD2, the table's D call, was not compared with the DNA. TRBV21-1 has pseudogene status. The CDR3 totals 19 residues. CDR3 amino acids: CASSKAIPGLGGGFYEQYF. In nucleotides, the CDR3 is TGTGCCAGCAGCAAGGCCATACCGGGACTAGGAGGTGGCTTCTACGAGCAGTACTTC.

The chain has TRBV5-4 and TRBJ1-1; TRBD1 agrees at 9 bases. The CDR3 extends over 18 amino acids. Germline V CDR1 and CDR2: SGHNT, YYREEE (reference sequence). J was trimmed by 0 bases and V by 0 bases; bases with no gene match: 9. The CDR3 region is CASSLAGTGTFMNTEAFF. CDR3 sequence (DNA): TGTGCCAGCAGCTTGGCCGGGACAGGGACCTTCATGAACACTGAAGCTTTCTTT. The entire variable domain, with the rest obtained from reference TRBV5-4 and TRBJ1-1, is as follows: ETGVTQSPTHLIKTRGQQVTLRCSSQSGHNTVSWYQQALGQGPQFIFQYYREEENGRGNFPPRFSGLQFPNYSSELNVNALELDDSALYLCASSLAGTGTFMNTEAFFGQGTRLTVV.

The chain employs TRBV4-3 and TRBJ1-1; tentatively, D is TRBD1 (5 bases). V lost 0 bases, J lost 6 bases, and 17 bases lay in between. The CDR3 spans 16 residues. Per the germline V gene, CDR1 is LGHNA and CDR2 is YSLEER. This chain's CDR3 is CASSQDVYWQGAEAFF. In DNA, the CDR3 is TGCGCCAGCAGCCAAGATGTGTATTGGCAGGGCGCTGAAGCTTTCTTT.

J is TRBJ1-4 and V is TRBV7-9; the D is unclear. CDR1 is SEHNR, CDR2 FQNEAQ, per germline (reference sequence). Trimming cost V 5 bases and J 2 bases, with 15 bases left between them. CDR3 length equals 16 residues. Here the CDR3 reads CASSLKQEGTNEKLFF. CDR3 bases: TGTGCCAGCAGCCTCAAGCAGGAGGGCACTAATGAAAAACTGTTTTTT.

V gene TRBV28 combines with J gene TRBJ2-1; 8 nucleotides agree with TRBD2. The junction had 13 bases not matched to a gene; V was cut back by 4 bases and J by 5 bases. Germline loops: CDR1 MDHEN, CDR2 SYDVKM. CDR3 size: 17 residues. The CDR3 region is CASSSSGSGSPDNEQFF. CDR3 nucleotide sequence: TGTGCCAGCAGTTCCTCGGGGAGCGGGAGTCCGGACAATGAGCAGTTCTTC.

The chain links TRBV6-5 to TRBJ2-2, with a possible D match to TRBD1 (8 bases). Germline lookup yields CDR1 MNHEY and CDR2 SVGAGI. CDR3 size: 16 residues. V was cut by 3 bases and J by 5 bases, with 16 bases left in between. In DNA, the CDR3 is TGTGCCAGCAGTTATTACGACAGGGGAGGGACCGGGGAGCTGTTTTTT. It encodes CASSYYDRGGTGELFF.

The genes are TRBV19 and TRBJ2-7; the D gene is possibly TRBD1 (6 bases). Per germline, CDR1 LNHDA and CDR2 SQIVND (reference sequence). CDR3 length equals 12 residues. V lost 8 bases and J lost 0, with 8 bases in between. The CDR3 DNA sequence: TGTGCCAGTGCGGACAGCTCCTACGAGCAGTACTTC. This sequence encodes CASADSSYEQYF.

The chain carries TRBV29-1 and TRBJ2-7, with 7 nucleotides matching TRBD1. CDR3 length equals 14 residues. Germline V gene sequence: CDR1 SQVTM, CDR2 ANQGSEA. With 7 bases clipped from V and 1 base from J, the junction kept 10 bases outside the gene matches. CDR3 protein: CSATRDSLSYEQYF. The CDR3 region has the DNA TGCAGCGCCACCCGGGACAGCCTTTCCTACGAGCAGTACTTC.

The V gene is TRBV5-1, the J gene TRBJ1-1; a weak D match, TRBD1 (6 bases). The germline V gene encodes CDR1 SGHRS and CDR2 YFSETQ. Trimming took off 4 bases at V and 6 bases at J, with 19 bases between the two ends. The CDR3 has 15 amino acids. CDR3 loop: CASSDTGKTGSEAFF. The CDR3 DNA follows: TGCGCCAGCAGCGACACAGGGAAGACTGGGTCTGAAGCTTTCTTT. The full variable domain, rest sourced from reference TRBV5-1 and TRBJ1-1, is KAGVTQTPRYLIKTRGQQVTLSCSPISGHRSVSWYQQTPGQGLQFLFEYFSETQRNKGNFPGRFSGRQFSNSRSEMNVSTLELGDSALYLCASSDTGKTGSEAFFGQGTRLTVV.

The genes are TRBV28 and TRBJ2-5, with 9 positions matching TRBD2. With V trimmed by 2 bases and J by 5 bases, 9 bases remained unmatched. This CDR3 is built from 16 residues. Germline V CDR1 and CDR2: MDHEN, SYDVKM. CDR3 sequence (DNA): TGTGCCAGCAGTTTAACGGGCGGGAGGGCCACGGAGACCCAGTACTTC. Amino acid sequence: CASSLTGGRATETQYF.

The chain uses TRBV5-4 and TRBJ2-7; possible D gene TRBD1, 5 bases. V was pared by 0 bases and J by 0 bases, with 10 bases between. Germline V gene sequence: CDR1 SGHNT, CDR2 YYREEE (reference sequence). This CDR3 is 15 amino acids long. The CDR3, as DNA: TGTGCCAGCAGCTTGGGTCCACAGGTCTCCTACGAGCAGTACTTC. This encodes CASSLGPQVSYEQYF.

The genes are TRBV5-1 and TRBJ2-3, with 8 bases identical to TRBD1. V dropped 4 bases and J dropped 5; count of bases not matched to a gene: 6. The V gene's germline CDR1 is SGHRS and CDR2 YFSETQ. The CDR3 has 14 residues. In nucleotides, the CDR3 is TGCGCCAGCAGCATCGGACAGGGACAAGATACGCAGTATTTT. Translation: CASSIGQGQDTQYF.

The chain is built from TRBV7-9 and TRBJ1-2; 8 nucleotides agree with TRBD1. V shed 5 bases and J 7 bases; nucleotides not matched to a gene: 9. In germline, CDR1 is SEHNR, CDR2 FQNEAQ (reference sequence). CDR3 length: 14 residues. The CDR3 DNA is TGTGCCAGCAGCAGCGGCAGGGGGCCGGGTGGCTACACCTTC. The encoded protein is CASSSGRGPGGYTF.

V is TRBV6-1 and J is TRBJ2-3, with 7 bases that match TRBD1. J was trimmed by 2 bases and V by 4 bases; bases with no gene match: 3. CDR3 length: 14 amino acids. Germline assignment: CDR1 MNHNS and CDR2 SASEGT. The CDR3 bases are TGTGCCAGCAGTGTCCAGGGGGACACAGATACGCAGTATTTT. This gives the protein CASSVQGDTDTQYF.

V is TRBV7-9 and J is TRBJ2-7; the match to TRBD2 covers 8 bases. The ends lost 3 bases at V and 6 bases at J; junction bases unmatched: 13. The germline V gene has CDR1 SEHNR and CDR2 FQNEAQ (reference sequence). The CDR3 length is 16 residues. CDR3 loop: CASSLGSGGRICEQYF. The CDR3 bases are TGTGCCAGCAGCTTGGGATCCGGCGGGAGGATCTGCGAGCAGTACTTC.

The rearrangement joins TRBV15 to TRBJ1-4; 7 bases map to TRBD1. Germline CDR1 reads LNHNV; CDR2 reads YYDKDF (reference sequence). The CDR3 covers 15 residues. The trim removed 4 bases at V and 7 bases at J, leaving 9 bases unmatched. Here the CDR3 DNA reads TGTGCCACCAGCATATACTACAGGGGAGGTGAAAAACTGTTTTTT. It codes for CATSIYYRGGEKLFF. Combining the CDR3 with reference TRBV15 and TRBJ1-4 gives the whole variable domain DAMVIQNPRYQVTQFGKPVTLSCSQTLNHNVMYWYQQKSSQAPKLLFHYYDKDFNNEADTPDNFQSRRPNTSFCFLDIRSPGLGDTAMYLCATSIYYRGGEKLFFGSGTQLSVL.

V gene TRBV5-1 combines with J gene TRBJ2-6; D is unclear. The CDR3 has 14 residues. CDR1 and CDR2 from the germline V gene are SGHRS and YFSETQ. V was cut by 1 base and J by 2 bases, with 4 bases left in between. CDR3 in amino acids: CASSLSPGANVLTF. The CDR3 coding sequence is TGCGCCAGCAGCTTGAGCCCTGGGGCCAACGTCCTGACTTTC.

V and J are TRBV11-2 and TRBJ1-2; a possible D gene is TRBD1 (6 bases). The CDR3 totals 16 residues. V was shortened by 2 bases and J by 2 bases, with 15 bases between the two germline ends. Germline V gene data show CDR1 as SGHAT and CDR2 as FQNNGV. The CDR3 region is CASSLINRVKNYGYTF. For the CDR3, the DNA is TGTGCCAGCAGCTTAATAAACAGGGTTAAGAACTATGGCTACACCTTC.

This clone was seen just once. V and J are TRBV4-1 and TRBJ1-6; tentative D call: TRBD1 (5 bases). The germline V and J ends were trimmed by 4 bases and 3 bases, with 13 bases remaining between them. There are 16 residues in the CDR3. Germline V gene data show CDR1 as MGHRA and CDR2 as YSYEKL. The CDR3 sequence: CASSLDSVLYNSPLHF. The CDR3 DNA follows: TGCGCCAGCAGCCTAGACAGCGTTCTCTATAATTCACCCCTCCACTTT.

The chain uses TRBV7-3 and TRBJ2-2; D possibly corresponds to TRBD1 (5 bases). Germline CDR1 and CDR2: SGHTA and FQGTGA. V was shortened by 5 bases and J by 0 bases, with 7 bases between the two germline ends. This CDR3 contains 14 residues. This CDR3 is CASSDSPNTGELFF. CDR3 in DNA: TGTGCCAGCAGCGACAGCCCGAACACCGGGGAGCTGTTTTTT.